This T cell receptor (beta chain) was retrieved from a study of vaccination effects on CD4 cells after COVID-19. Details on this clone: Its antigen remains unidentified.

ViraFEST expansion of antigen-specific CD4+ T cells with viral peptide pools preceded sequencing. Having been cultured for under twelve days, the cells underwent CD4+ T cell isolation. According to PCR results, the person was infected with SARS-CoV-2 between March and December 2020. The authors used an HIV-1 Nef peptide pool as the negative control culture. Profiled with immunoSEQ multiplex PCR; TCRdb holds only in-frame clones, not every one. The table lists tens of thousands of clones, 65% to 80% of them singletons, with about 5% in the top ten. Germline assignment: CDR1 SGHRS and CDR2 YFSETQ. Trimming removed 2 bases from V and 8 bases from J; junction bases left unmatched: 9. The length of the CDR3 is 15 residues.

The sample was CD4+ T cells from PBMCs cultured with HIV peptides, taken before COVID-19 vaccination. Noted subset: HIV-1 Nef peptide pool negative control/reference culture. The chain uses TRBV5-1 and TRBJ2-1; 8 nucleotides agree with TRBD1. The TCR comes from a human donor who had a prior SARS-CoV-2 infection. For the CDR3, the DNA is TGCGCCAGCAGCTTTCCGGGCAGGGGGCCGGATGAGCAGTTCTTC. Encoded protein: CASSFPGRGPDEQFF.